These 25 T cell receptor beta chains came from one sample sequenced in a study of blood T cell repertoires in COVID-19 (dated by TCRdb to about 2020). The library was built by means of the immunoSEQ multiplex PCR assay. TCRdb provides this immuneACCESS table in a form limited to in-frame rearrangements. Some clones are lacking; in checked studies, under half of them reflect an unresolved V gene, and why the rest are absent is not known. Across this sample there are around 130,000 clones, with 85% to 90% seen only once. The ten top clones hold 5% to 6% of the sample. Sequencing was carried out using peripheral blood. The receptors stem from a human donor in a cohort sampled during active COVID-19.

The chain recombines TRBV11-2 with TRBJ2-3; TRBD2 is a possible D gene (5 bases). Deletions cut 2 bases from V and 0 bases from J, with 6 bases between. The length of the CDR3 is 14 residues. From germline, CDR1 is SGHAT and CDR2 FQNNGV. The CDR3 bases are TGTGCCAGCAGCTTACCGGGAAGCACAGATACGCAGTATTTT. It translates to CASSLPGSTDTQYF. The full variable domain, completed using reference TRBV11-2 and TRBJ2-3, is EAGVAQSPRYKIIEKRQSVAFWCNPISGHATLYWYQQILGQGPKLLIQFQNNGVVDDSQLPKDRFSAERLKGVDSTLKIQPAKLEDSAVYLCASSLPGSTDTQYFGPGTRLTVL.

The J gene is TRBJ1-1, the V gene TRBV10-3, with TRBD1 matching over 8 bases. The ends lost 4 bases at V and 3 bases at J; junction bases unmatched: 7. The germline V gene has CDR1 ENHRY and CDR2 SYGVKD. This CDR3 contains 15 residues. This CDR3 reads CAISAQGGHYTEAFF. The CDR3 region has the DNA TGTGCCATCAGTGCACAGGGGGGGCATTACACTGAAGCTTTCTTT.

The chain has TRBV9 and TRBJ1-3; 10 bases agree with TRBD1. Unmatched junction bases numbered 7, after V lost 0 bases and J lost 4 bases. Germline V lookup: CDR1 SGDLS, CDR2 YYNGEE. This CDR3 contains 17 residues. DNA for the CDR3: TGTGCCAGCAGCGTAGGAGGACAGGGGGTATCGGGAAACACCATATATTTT. Protein product: CASSVGGQGVSGNTIYF.

The J gene is TRBJ2-7, the V gene TRBV4-2; a possible D gene is TRBD1 (7 bases). CDR3 length: 15 residues. Trimming cost V 1 base and J 3 bases, with 13 bases left between them. CDR1 is LGHNA, CDR2 YNFKEQ, per germline. CDR3 amino acids: CASSQGRAGGYEQYF. CDR3 sequence (DNA): TGTGCCAGCAGCCAAGGGAGGGCAGGGGGCTACGAGCAGTACTTC.

The gene calls are TRBV6-5 and TRBJ1-1, with 7 bases identical to TRBD1. CDR3 length equals 15 residues. V shed 5 bases and J 0 bases; nucleotides not matched to a gene: 6. CDR1 is MNHEY, CDR2 SVGAGI, per germline. CDR3 residues: CASSSPTGLNTEAFF. In nucleotides, the CDR3 is TGTGCCAGCAGTAGTCCGACAGGGTTGAACACTGAAGCTTTCTTT.

This chain joins TRBV6-5 and TRBJ2-3; 11 bases are shared with TRBD2. The CDR3 is 16 amino acids. Germline CDR1 is MNHEY and CDR2 is SVGAGI. Trimming at V came to 3 bases and at J to 3 bases, leaving 5 bases not matched to a gene. The CDR3 sequence: CASSYSGLAETDTQYF. The DNA for the CDR3 is TGTGCCAGCAGTTATTCGGGACTAGCGGAGACAGATACGCAGTATTTT.

The chain is built from TRBV7-2 and TRBJ1-1, with a tentative D call TRBD1 (5 bases). The germline V and J ends were trimmed by 3 bases and 0 bases, with 8 bases remaining between them. Germline V CDR1 and CDR2: SGHTA, FQGNSA. This CDR3 comprises 14 residues. The DNA for the CDR3 is TGTGCCAGCAGCTTTCGGGGGTTGAACACTGAAGCTTTCTTT. Its translation: CASSFRGLNTEAFF. Drawing the rest from reference TRBV7-2 and TRBJ1-1, the complete variable domain is GAGVSQSPSNKVTEKGKDVELRCDPISGHTALYWYRQSLGQGLEFLIYFQGNSAPDKSGLPSDRFSAERTGGSVSTLTIQRTQQEDSAVYLCASSFRGLNTEAFFGQGTRLTVV.

The chain is built from TRBV5-1 and TRBJ2-7, with TRBD1 matching over 8 bases. The J segment lost 5 bases and the V segment lost 4 bases, leaving 8 bases of the junction unmatched. The CDR3 contains 14 residues. Germline V gene sequence: CDR1 SGHRS, CDR2 YFSETQ. CDR3 coding DNA: TGCGCCAGCAGCCCTCTGACAGGGGAGGACGAGCAGTACTTC. It is translated as CASSPLTGEDEQYF.

This chain joins TRBV6-6 and TRBJ1-1; 9 nucleotides match TRBD1. The CDR3 has 13 residues. Unmatched junction bases numbered 3, after V lost 0 bases and J lost 10 bases. Germline CDR1 and CDR2: MNHNY and SVGAGI (reference sequence). The CDR3 here is CASSYSGQGRAFF. CDR3 nucleotide sequence: TGTGCCAGCAGTTACTCCGGACAGGGGAGAGCTTTCTTT.

This chain connects TRBV9 to TRBJ2-1; D remains ambiguous. The length of the CDR3 is 14 residues. V was trimmed by 0 bases and J by 8 bases, leaving 12 bases between them. Germline values: CDR1 SGDLS, CDR2 YYNGEE. CDR3 sequence reads: CASSVAGRSDEQFF. The DNA of the CDR3 is TGTGCCAGCAGCGTAGCAGGCCGCTCGGATGAGCAGTTCTTC.

This clone was counted at least ten times. The chain joins TRBV6-5 to TRBJ2-7; 8 bases are shared with TRBD1. The V segment lost 2 bases and the J segment 6 bases; nucleotides outside the gene matches: 6. From germline, CDR1 is MNHEY and CDR2 SVGAGI. The CDR3 is 14 amino acids. The CDR3 reads CASSYRQGIREQYF. The CDR3 nucleotides read TGTGCCAGCAGTTACCGACAGGGGATACGCGAGCAGTACTTC.

The chain combines TRBV28 with TRBJ1-4, with TRBD1 identical over 10 bases. Germline V gene data show CDR1 as MDHEN and CDR2 as SYDVKM. V lost 6 bases, J lost 5 bases, and 6 bases stayed unmatched. There are 15 residues in the CDR3. The chain's CDR3 is CASRPRDRGNEKLFF. In DNA form, the CDR3 reads TGTGCCAGCAGGCCCCGGGACAGGGGAAATGAAAAACTGTTTTTT.

The V and J genes are TRBV13 and TRBJ2-7, with D perhaps TRBD2 (6 bases). Germline-derived CDR1 and CDR2 are PRHDT and FYEKMQ (reference sequence). This CDR3 region has 16 residues. V was trimmed by 3 bases and J by 1 base, leaving 16 bases between them. In DNA form, the CDR3 reads TGTGCCAGCAGCTTCGGGGGTTTAGCGGTGTCCTACGAGCAGTACTTC. The encoded protein is CASSFGGLAVSYEQYF.

The chain employs TRBV6-5 and TRBJ2-7; the match to TRBD1 covers 10 bases. V was pared by 5 bases and J by 6 bases, with 7 bases of the junction left unmatched. Germline values: CDR1 MNHEY, CDR2 SVGAGI. There are 14 residues in the CDR3. The chain's CDR3 is CASSPGQGKGEQYF. CDR3 DNA: TGTGCCAGCAGTCCGGGACAGGGGAAAGGCGAGCAGTACTTC.

The chain couples TRBV3-1 (or the pseudogene TRBV3-2) to TRBJ2-7; TRBD2 aligns across 7 bases. This CDR3 has 12 residues. Trimming took 5 bases from V and 6 from J; bases not matched to a gene: 4. Germline V gene data show CDR1 as LGHDT and CDR2 as YNNKEL (reference sequence). CDR3 in amino acids: CASSGGRGEQYF. The CDR3 nucleotides are TGTGCCAGCAGCGGCGGGAGAGGCGAGCAGTACTTC.

V and J are TRBV5-4 and TRBJ2-7, with D maybe TRBD1 (7 bases). From germline, CDR1 is SGHNT and CDR2 YYREEE (reference sequence). CDR3 size: 14 residues. Trimming removed 1 base from V and 6 bases from J, with 14 bases in between. CDR3 coding DNA: TGTGCCAGCAGCTTGTCCCAGGGGGGTTCCGAGCAGTACTTC. This encodes CASSLSQGGSEQYF.

The rearrangement joins TRBV6-6 to TRBJ2-3; 9 bases are a match to TRBD2. The CDR3 has 12 residues. Germline V gene lookup returns CDR1 MNHNY and CDR2 SVGAGI (reference sequence). The V segment lost 9 bases and the J segment 3 bases; nucleotides outside the gene matches: 1. CDR3 protein: CASSGRTDTQYF. The CDR3 bases are TGTGCCAGTAGCGGGAGAACAGATACGCAGTATTTT.

The chain links TRBV5-1 to TRBJ2-3, with a tentative D call TRBD1 (5 bases). V lost 3 bases and J lost 2, with 10 bases in between. CDR1 SGHRS and CDR2 YFSETQ come from the germline V gene. The CDR3 has 14 residues. For the CDR3, the DNA is TGCGCCAGCAGCTCCCAGGACAACACAGATACGCAGTATTTT. Amino acids: CASSSQDNTDTQYF.

This clone came up a few times. The J gene is TRBJ1-5, the V gene TRBV7-8; tentatively, D is TRBD1 (5 bases). Germline V gives CDR1 SGHVS, CDR2 FQNEAQ. V lost 3 bases to trimming and J lost 3 bases, with 18 bases between them. The CDR3 runs to 17 residues. In nucleotides, the CDR3 is TGTGCCAGCAGCTTGGGTCGGAGGGGCAGGGCCAATCAGCCCCAGCATTTT. As protein: CASSLGRRGRANQPQHF. The whole variable domain, remainder taken from reference TRBV7-8 and TRBJ1-5, is GAGVSQSPRYKVAKRGQDVALRCDPISGHVSLFWYQQALGQGPEFLTYFQNEAQLDKSGLPSDRFFAERPEGSVSTLKIQRTQQEDSAVYLCASSLGRRGRANQPQHFGDGTRLSIL.

The V gene is TRBV19, the J gene TRBJ1-3, with a tentative D call TRBD1 (5 bases). V shed 6 bases and J shed 0 bases, with 18 bases lying between them. The germline gives CDR1 LNHDA, CDR2 SQIVND (reference sequence). The CDR3 length is 17 residues. The CDR3 nucleotides read TGTGCCAGTAGACCTTCAGGGCAGTTCCGCTCTGGAAACACCATATATTTT. This translates into CASRPSGQFRSGNTIYF.

The J gene is TRBJ2-3, the V gene TRBV10-3, with TRBD2 matching over 11 bases. With V trimmed by 6 bases and J by 3 bases, 5 bases remained unmatched. This CDR3 is 15 amino acids long. Germline values: CDR1 ENHRY, CDR2 SYGVKD. Written as DNA, the CDR3 is TGTGCCATCAGAACTAGCGGGAGTCAGACAGATACGCAGTATTTT. Residues: CAIRTSGSQTDTQYF.

The V gene is TRBV27, the J gene TRBJ2-1; perhaps TRBD1 as D (5 bases). This CDR3 region has 15 residues. Germline V gene lookup returns CDR1 MNHEY and CDR2 SMNVEV (reference sequence). V was cut by 3 bases and J by 8 bases, with 17 bases left in between. CDR3 region: CASSFSVIRGDEQFF. CDR3 coding DNA: TGTGCCAGCAGTTTTTCGGTCATAAGGGGTGATGAGCAGTTCTTC.

The V gene is TRBV7-8, the J gene TRBJ2-5, with TRBD2 matching 9 bases. Germline V gene sequence: CDR1 SGHVS, CDR2 FQNEAQ. The CDR3 consists of 14 residues. V trimming: 5 bases; J trimming: 4 bases; junction bases outside the gene matches: 5. The CDR3 here is CASSASSGVETQYF. The CDR3 DNA reads TGTGCCAGCAGCGCCTCTAGCGGGGTAGAGACCCAGTACTTC.

V gene TRBV2 combines with J gene TRBJ2-2, with D uncertain. Looked up from germline, CDR1 is SNHLY and CDR2 is FYNNEI. The CDR3 covers 14 residues. V was trimmed by 8 bases and J by 0 bases, leaving 10 bases between them. CDR3: CASDRAANTGELFF. The DNA for the CDR3 is TGTGCCAGCGATCGAGCCGCGAACACCGGGGAGCTGTTTTTT.

The chain joins TRBV3-1 (or the pseudogene TRBV3-2) to TRBJ1-1; TRBD1 aligns across 8 bases. The V gene's germline CDR1 is LGHDT and CDR2 YNNKEL (reference sequence). This CDR3 region has 15 residues. V lost 4 bases, J lost 1 base, and 5 bases stayed unmatched. In nucleotides, the CDR3 is TGTGCCAGCAGCCTCGGGACAGGTAAGAACACTGAAGCTTTCTTT. Translation gives CASSLGTGKNTEAFF.